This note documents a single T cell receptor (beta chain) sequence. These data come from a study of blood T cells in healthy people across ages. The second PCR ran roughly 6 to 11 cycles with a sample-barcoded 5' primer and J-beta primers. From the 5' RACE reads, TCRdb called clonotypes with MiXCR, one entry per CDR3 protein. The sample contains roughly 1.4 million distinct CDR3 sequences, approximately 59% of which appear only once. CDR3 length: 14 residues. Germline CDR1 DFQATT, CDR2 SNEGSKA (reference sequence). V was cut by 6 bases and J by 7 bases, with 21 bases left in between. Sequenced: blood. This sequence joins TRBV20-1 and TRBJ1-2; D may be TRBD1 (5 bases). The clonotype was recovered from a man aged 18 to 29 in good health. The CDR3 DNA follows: TGCAGTGCCGCCGTAAACAGGTTCTCGGGTGGCTACACCTTC. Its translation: CSAAVNRFSGGYTF.